This note documents a single T cell receptor beta chain sequence. The data originate from a study of OX40 agonist ivuxolimab in advanced cancers. Study-wide background: In three patients, partial responses were observed, one with hepatocellular carcinoma and two with cutaneous melanoma.

V gave up 3 bases and J gave up 2 bases; unmatched junction bases: 10. Per germline, CDR1 LNHDA and CDR2 SQIVND (reference sequence). The CDR3 is 17 residues long. Profiling relied on immunoSEQ multiplex PCR, and the TCRdb table lists in-frame clones only, not all of them. The table has fewer than 65,000 clones, about 88% seen once. Sampling times: baseline, cycle 4 day 1, cycle 7 day 1. The genes are TRBV19 and TRBJ2-7; 10 bases match TRBD2. This TCR came from an adult with an advanced solid tumor such as melanoma, head and neck, liver or kidney cancer. The sample here was CD4+ or CD8+ T cells sorted from blood, taken in a trial of the OX40 agonist ivuxolimab. The CDR3 loop reads CASSMRSGLAETYEQYF. The CDR3 DNA sequence: TGTGCCAGTAGTATGAGATCAGGACTAGCGGAGACCTACGAGCAGTACTTC.